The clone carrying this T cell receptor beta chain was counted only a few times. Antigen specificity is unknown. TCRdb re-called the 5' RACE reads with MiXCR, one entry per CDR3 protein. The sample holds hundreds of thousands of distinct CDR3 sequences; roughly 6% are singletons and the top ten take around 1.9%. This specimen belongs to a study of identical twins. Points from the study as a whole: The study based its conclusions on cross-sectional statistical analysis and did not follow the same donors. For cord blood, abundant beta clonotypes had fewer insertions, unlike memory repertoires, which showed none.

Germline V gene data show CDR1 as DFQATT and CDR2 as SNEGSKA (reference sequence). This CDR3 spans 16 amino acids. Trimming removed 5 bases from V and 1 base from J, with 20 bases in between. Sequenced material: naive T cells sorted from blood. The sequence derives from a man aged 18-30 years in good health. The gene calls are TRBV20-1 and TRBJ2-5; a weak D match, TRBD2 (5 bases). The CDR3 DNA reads TGCAGTGCTGTCCCATCGGACTCACTAGTCCAAGAGACCCAGTACTTC. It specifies CSAVPSDSLVQETQYF.